The 12 T cell receptor beta chains below were found in one sample sequenced in a study of blood T cell repertoires in COVID-19 (dated by TCRdb to 2018 to 2021). The library was generated by the immunoSEQ multiplex PCR assay. Imported from immuneACCESS, the table was reduced by TCRdb to in-frame sequences with V and J called. These copies leave out some clones; in studies compared against another copy, an unresolved V gene accounts for under half, and the cause of the remainder is not known. Present in this sample are over 100,000 clones, 84% of which were seen just once. Of the sample, around 4.5% falls within the top ten clones. What was sequenced was peripheral blood. These TCRs come from a human donor in a cohort sampled during active COVID-19.

The rearrangement joins TRBV20-1 to TRBJ2-7; 7 bases are shared with TRBD2. V lost 5 bases and J lost 2; bases outside the gene matches: 0. The germline CDR1 and CDR2 sequences are DFQATT and SNEGSKA (reference sequence). The CDR3 contains 11 residues. Written as DNA, the CDR3 is TGCAGTGCTGGGACTACCTACGAGCAGTACTTC. It translates to CSAGTTYEQYF.

The CDR3 loop reads CASTSLVGDSPLHF. CDR3 nucleotide sequence: TGTGCCAGCACCAGTTTAGTAGGAGATTCACCCCTCCACTTT. This chain joins TRBV6-5 and TRBJ1-6; D uncertain. This CDR3 has 14 residues. V was cut by 7 bases and J by 8 bases, with 15 bases left in between. Germline-derived CDR1 and CDR2 are MNHEY and SVGAGI.

The rearrangement uses TRBV6-6 and TRBJ2-6; the match to TRBD1 covers 7 bases. Germline lookup yields CDR1 MNHNY and CDR2 SVGAGI (reference sequence). Trimming at V came to 6 bases and at J to 3 bases, leaving 8 bases not matched to a gene. CDR3 length equals 16 residues. DNA for the CDR3: TGTGCCAGCAGGGTACAGGGGAATGGTGGGGCCAACGTCCTGACTTTC. The encoded protein is CASRVQGNGGANVLTF.

This chain joins TRBV6-1 and TRBJ1-2; 7 positions match TRBD1. Germline V CDR1 and CDR2: MNHNS, SASEGT. This CDR3 comprises 14 residues. V gave up 2 bases and J gave up 4 bases; unmatched junction bases: 4. CDR3 sequence: CASSERQGGYGYTF. The CDR3 DNA sequence: TGTGCCAGCAGTGAACGACAGGGAGGCTATGGCTACACCTTC.

The genes are TRBV19 and TRBJ1-1, with unresolved D. The germline CDR1 and CDR2 sequences are LNHDA and SQIVND (reference sequence). With 6 bases removed from V and 0 bases from J, the gap between germline ends came to 14 bases. CDR3 length: 15 residues. The CDR3 nucleotides read TGTGCCAGTAGCTCAGGTTTTACGCTGAACACTGAAGCTTTCTTT. Its protein is CASSSGFTLNTEAFF.

The J gene is TRBJ2-1, the V gene TRBV7-3; D is uncertain. The CDR3 totals 15 residues. With 0 bases removed from V and 6 bases from J, the gap between germline ends came to 12 bases. Germline V lookup: CDR1 SGHTA, CDR2 FQGTGA. The CDR3 is CASSLTLSSGNEQFF. In nucleotides, the CDR3 is TGTGCCAGCAGCTTAACTCTAAGTTCGGGCAATGAGCAGTTCTTC.

The chain combines TRBV9 with TRBJ1-2, with D maybe TRBD1 (5 bases). Trimming removed 4 bases from V and 5 bases from J, with 21 bases in between. CDR1 and CDR2 from the germline V gene are SGDLS and YYNGEE. CDR3 length: 16 amino acids. CDR3 in amino acids: CASSPPPGRGGYGYTF. DNA of the CDR3: TGTGCCAGCAGCCCACCCCCGGGTAGGGGAGGGTATGGCTACACCTTC. The full variable domain, with the rest looked up from reference TRBV9 and TRBJ1-2, is DSGVTQTPKHLITATGQRVTLRCSPRSGDLSVYWYQQSLDQGLQFLIQYYNGEERAKGNILERFSAQQFPDLHSELNLSSLELGDSALYFCASSPPPGRGGYGYTFGSGTRLTVV.

V gene TRBV4-2 combines with J gene TRBJ2-7, with TRBD2 matching 12 bases. The CDR3 contains 15 residues. Trimming cost V 0 bases and J 4 bases; bases outside gene matches: 1. In germline, CDR1 is LGHNA, CDR2 YNFKEQ. The CDR3 sequence is CASSQDLAGGYEQYF. The CDR3 region has the DNA TGTGCCAGCAGCCAAGACCTAGCGGGGGGGTACGAGCAGTACTTC.

The chain couples TRBV6-6 to TRBJ2-1, with D maybe TRBD1 (6 bases). V was cut by 5 bases and J by 2 bases, with 19 bases left in between. Germline CDR1 is MNHNY and CDR2 is SVGAGI (reference sequence). The CDR3 is made up of 17 amino acids. The CDR3 nucleotides read TGTGCCAGCAGTCCCTTTTCAACTCCAGGGGCCTACAATGAGCAGTTCTTC. Its translation is CASSPFSTPGAYNEQFF.

This clone turned up a few times. This chain connects TRBV7-3 to TRBJ1-6; D may be TRBD1 (6 bases). The CDR3 spans 13 residues. V was pared by 6 bases and J by 8 bases, with 11 bases between. The germline gives CDR1 SGHTA, CDR2 FQGTGA. CDR3: CASSSDRYSPLHF. The CDR3 nucleotides read TGTGCCAGCAGTTCGGACAGATATTCACCCCTCCACTTT.

The sample holds one count of this clone. This sequence joins TRBV6-2 or TRBV6-3 and TRBJ2-3, with 9 bases that match TRBD1. CDR1 MNHEY and CDR2 SVGEGT come from the germline V gene. This CDR3 has 15 residues. The V gene end was trimmed by 4 bases and the J gene end by 1 base; junction bases not matched to a gene: 3. In nucleotides, the CDR3 is TGTGCCAGCAGTTGGGGGACAGGGCGCACAGATACGCAGTATTTT. This encodes CASSWGTGRTDTQYF.

The chain joins TRBV28 to TRBJ2-5; 7 bases map to TRBD2. CDR3 length: 16 residues. Germline V gene data show CDR1 as MDHEN and CDR2 as SYDVKM. V was pared by 4 bases and J by 5 bases, with 13 bases of the junction left unmatched. CDR3 sequence: CASSWWTWGGEETQYF. As DNA, the CDR3 is TGTGCCAGCAGTTGGTGGACATGGGGGGGTGAGGAGACCCAGTACTTC.